A single sample is the source of the 27 T cell receptor beta chains below, sequenced in a study of blood T cell repertoires in COVID-19. Here immunoSEQ multiplex PCR was the method, and the copy in TCRdb shows in-frame clones only, minus some. Among about 78,000 clones listed, roughly nine tenths were seen once. Input material: peripheral blood. The receptors shown here come from a man aged 50-59 years with active or convalescent COVID-19.

The chain couples TRBV7-9 to TRBJ2-7; a weak D match, TRBD1 (5 bases). Trimming pared 2 bases from V and 5 bases from J, leaving 7 bases between. Germline CDR1 and CDR2: SEHNR and FQNEAQ (reference sequence). CDR3 size: 12 residues. The CDR3 loop is CASSLQGHEQYV. CDR3 in DNA: TGTGCCAGCAGCTTACAGGGCCACGAGCAGTACGTC.

The V gene is TRBV9, the J gene TRBJ2-3; perhaps TRBD1 as D (5 bases). Germline loops: CDR1 SGDLS, CDR2 YYNGEE. The CDR3 consists of 14 residues. Trimming left V 4 bases short and J 0 bases short, with 9 bases between. CDR3 in DNA: TGTGCCAGCAGCACCCGACAGAGCACAGATACGCAGTATTTT. The encoded protein is CASSTRQSTDTQYF.

The chain recombines TRBV10-1 with TRBJ2-7; D remains ambiguous. This CDR3 is 13 amino acids long. Germline V gene data show CDR1 as WNHNN and CDR2 as SYGVQD (reference sequence). V was cut by 4 bases and J by 2 bases, with 9 bases left in between. Here the CDR3 DNA reads TGCGCCAGCAGTGGGGCAGACACCTACGAGCAGTACTTC. Its translation is CASSGADTYEQYF.

The chain has TRBV21-1 and TRBJ1-5. TRBV21-1 is listed as a pseudogene. This CDR3 is 14 amino acids long. This chain's CDR3 is CASIVARSGQPQHF. The DNA of the CDR3 is TGTGCCAGCATCGTGGCCCGGAGCGGACAGCCCCAGCATTTT.

The chain employs TRBV6-2 or TRBV6-3 and TRBJ2-3; the D gene is possibly TRBD1 (8 bases). CDR1 is MNHEY and CDR2 is SVGEGT in the germline V gene. V was trimmed by 5 bases and J by 5 bases, leaving 20 bases between them. The CDR3 runs 16 residues. The CDR3 DNA reads TGTGCCAGCAGTAGAAGGACAGGGTGGGGGGGAGATACGCAGTATTTT. It specifies CASSRRTGWGGDTQYF.

V usage is TRBV5-4 and J usage is TRBJ2-5; 11 nucleotides line up with TRBD2. CDR1 is SGHNT and CDR2 is YYREEE in the germline V gene (reference sequence). V gave up 2 bases and J gave up 4 bases; unmatched junction bases: 4. This CDR3 is built from 15 residues. For the CDR3, the DNA is TGTGCCAGCAGCTTCGGAACTAGCGGGGGAGAGACCCAGTACTTC. Translating it yields CASSFGTSGGETQYF.

The V call is TRBV28, the J call TRBJ1-3; D unclear. This CDR3 is built from 16 residues. From germline, CDR1 is MDHEN and CDR2 SYDVKM. The ends were cut back, 4 bases at V and 1 base at J, with 14 bases in the middle. CDR3 in amino acids: CASSSNGIGSGNTIYF. DNA for the CDR3: TGTGCCAGCAGTTCAAACGGGATAGGGTCTGGAAACACCATATATTTT.

This chain uses TRBV5-1 with TRBJ2-3, with 9 bases fitting TRBD2. V was clipped by 3 bases and J by 3 bases; unmatched bases: 8. The germline V gene has CDR1 SGHRS and CDR2 YFSETQ. CDR3 size: 16 residues. The CDR3 region is CASSSQPSGDTDTQYF. CDR3 bases: TGCGCCAGCAGCTCCCAACCTAGCGGGGATACAGATACGCAGTATTTT.

As regards this clone: An end of the junction differs from the germline gene, which may be a read error. V gene TRBV12-3 or TRBV12-4 combines with J gene TRBJ2-5; TRBD1 matches at 8 bases. There are 13 residues in the CDR3. The CDR3 DNA sequence: TGTGCCAACAGTTCGGGACAGGTAGAGACCCAGTACTTC. Its protein product is CANSSGQVETQYF.

The chain combines TRBV28 with TRBJ2-7; 10 bases fit TRBD1. This CDR3 contains 14 residues. V gave up 7 bases and J gave up 3 bases; unmatched junction bases: 6. Looked up from germline, CDR1 is MDHEN and CDR2 is SYDVKM. This CDR3 reads CASTGQGGNYEQYV. The CDR3 DNA sequence: TGTGCCAGCACCGGACAGGGGGGAAACTACGAGCAGTACGTC.

V usage is TRBV7-9 and J usage is TRBJ2-5; perhaps TRBD1 as D (6 bases). The CDR3 runs to 13 residues. V gave up 4 bases and J gave up 5 bases, with 11 bases separating them. Looked up from germline, CDR1 is SEHNR and CDR2 is FQNEAQ (reference sequence). The CDR3 sequence is CASSSNREETQYF. The DNA of the CDR3 is TGTGCCAGCAGCTCAAACAGGGAGGAGACCCAGTACTTC. Full variable domain (rest looked up from reference TRBV7-9 and TRBJ2-5): DTGVSQNPRHKITKRGQNVTFRCDPISEHNRLYWYRQTLGQGPEFLTYFQNEAQLEKSRLLSDRFSAERPKGSFSTLEIQRTEQGDSAMYLCASSSNREETQYFGPGTRLLVL.

This clone was seen just once. The gene calls are TRBV21-1 and TRBJ1-1. TRBV21-1 is deemed a pseudogene. The CDR3 spans 19 residues. The CDR3 sequence is CASSLVPDSYWGMNTEAFF. The CDR3 DNA reads TGTGCCAGCAGCCTAGTACCGGACTCCTACTGGGGTATGAACACTGAAGCTTTCTTT.

This clone occurred once. This sequence joins TRBV3-1 (or the pseudogene TRBV3-2) and TRBJ2-1, with TRBD2 identical over 7 bases. The J segment lost 10 bases and the V segment lost 3 bases, leaving 12 bases of the junction unmatched. This CDR3 has 15 residues. Germline V lookup: CDR1 LGHDT, CDR2 YNNKEL (reference sequence). CDR3 DNA: TGTGCCAGCAGCCATCCTAGCGGTGGCGCGGAGGAGCAGTTCTTC. Translated, it gives CASSHPSGGAEEQFF.

This chain connects TRBV3-1 (or the pseudogene TRBV3-2) to TRBJ2-7; tentatively, D is TRBD1 (6 bases). The CDR3 sequence is 14 residues long. CDR1 is LGHDT, CDR2 YNNKEL, per germline (reference sequence). Between the trimmed V and J ends, which lost 4 bases and 1 base, there was a span of 11 bases. The CDR3 coding sequence is TGTGCCAGCAGCCCCCGAGGGGGTTCCTACGAGCAGTACTTC. Residues: CASSPRGGSYEQYF.

V is TRBV5-4 and J is TRBJ2-5; D is uncertain. The CDR3 has 14 amino acids. With 0 bases removed from V and 1 base from J, the gap between germline ends came to 7 bases. Germline CDR1 and CDR2: SGHNT and YYREEE (reference sequence). CDR3 nucleotides: TGTGCCAGCAGCTTGGACAGAAGCCAAGAGACCCAGTACTTC. It translates to CASSLDRSQETQYF.

The V gene is TRBV28, the J gene TRBJ2-5; 11 nucleotides align to TRBD2. Germline V gives CDR1 MDHEN, CDR2 SYDVKM. The CDR3 covers 17 residues. The V and J ends lost 5 bases and 5 bases, in that order; junction bases with no gene match: 13. The CDR3 sequence is CASSPTVSSGGRETQYF. CDR3 DNA sequence: TGTGCCAGCAGTCCTACGGTCTCTAGCGGGGGGCGGGAGACCCAGTACTTC. The whole variable domain, remainder taken from reference TRBV28 and TRBJ2-5, is DVKVTQSSRYLVKRTGEKVFLECVQDMDHENMFWYRQDPGLGLRLIYFSYDVKMKEKGDIPEGYSVSREKKERFSLILESASTNQTSMYLCASSPTVSSGGRETQYFGPGTRLLVL.

The V and J genes are TRBV18 and TRBJ2-1; possible D gene TRBD1, 8 bases. V lost 5 bases and J lost 10, with 21 bases in between. The germline gives CDR1 KGHSH, CDR2 LQKENI. The CDR3 sequence is 15 residues long. CDR3 in amino acids: CASSSAASGDREQFF. The CDR3 DNA reads as TGTGCCAGCTCATCGGCCGCGAGCGGGGACAGGGAGCAGTTCTTC. The full variable domain, in which reference TRBV18 and TRBJ2-1 provide the parts outside the CDR3, is NAGVMQNPRHLVRRRGQEARLRCSPMKGHSHVYWYRQLPEEGLKFMVYLQKENIIDESGMPKERFSAEFPKEGPSILRIQQVVRGDSAAYFCASSSAASGDREQFFGPGTRLTVL.

The rearrangement links TRBV19 to TRBJ2-2, with TRBD1 matching over 9 bases. The J segment lost 5 bases and the V segment lost 8 bases, leaving 6 bases of the junction unmatched. CDR1 and CDR2 (germline): LNHDA, SQIVND (reference sequence). This CDR3 region has 14 residues. The CDR3: CASQGQGGTGELFF. The CDR3 DNA reads as TGTGCCAGTCAGGGACAGGGAGGTACCGGGGAGCTGTTTTTT.

The rearrangement joins TRBV4-2 to TRBJ2-2; 9 bases agree with TRBD1. V lost 4 bases, J lost 3 bases, and 6 bases stayed unmatched. CDR3 size: 16 residues. Germline-derived CDR1 and CDR2 are LGHNA and YNFKEQ. The CDR3 region is CASSPRTGVDTGELFF. The DNA of the CDR3 is TGTGCCAGCAGCCCCCGGACAGGGGTCGACACCGGGGAGCTGTTTTTT.

The V call is TRBV24-1, the J call TRBJ1-3; 7 bases align to TRBD1. Germline CDR1 and CDR2: KGHDR and SFDVKD. The V and J ends lost 2 bases and 2 bases, in that order; junction bases with no gene match: 5. The CDR3 covers 16 residues. For the CDR3, the DNA is TGTGCCACCAGTGATTCCTGGACAGGCACTGGAAACACCATATATTTT. Translating it yields CATSDSWTGTGNTIYF.

V and J are TRBV6-1 and TRBJ1-1; D may be TRBD1 (6 bases). Germline V CDR1 and CDR2: MNHNS, SASEGT. CDR3 length equals 16 residues. Trimming removed 3 bases from V and 3 bases from J, with 17 bases in between. CDR3 sequence reads: CASSDLKGGVHTEAFF. The CDR3, as DNA: TGTGCCAGCAGTGACTTAAAAGGGGGGGTGCACACTGAAGCTTTCTTT.

This rearrangement joins TRBV28 to TRBJ1-1, with 9 positions matching TRBD1. Germline V gene sequence: CDR1 MDHEN, CDR2 SYDVKM. This CDR3 spans 16 amino acids. J lost 2 bases, V lost 4 bases, and 8 bases had no gene match. This chain's CDR3 is CASSYSLGQGNTEAFF. CDR3 nucleotides: TGTGCCAGCAGTTACAGCTTGGGACAGGGAAACACTGAAGCTTTCTTT.

This chain's CDR3 is CATSALRGTGELFF. Written as DNA, the CDR3 is TGTGCCACCAGTGCTCTCAGAGGGACCGGGGAGCTGTTTTTT. The genes are TRBV24-1 and TRBJ2-2, with D possibly being TRBD2 (5 bases). Germline CDR1 is KGHDR and CDR2 is SFDVKD. V was clipped by 5 bases and J by 5 bases, with 11 bases between them. CDR3 length: 14 residues.

The chain links TRBV6-5 to TRBJ1-6; no clear D. This CDR3 has 16 residues. The germline V gene has CDR1 MNHEY and CDR2 SVGAGI. V dropped 0 bases and J dropped 4 bases, with 10 bases sitting between them. CDR3 residues: CASSYSRLIYNSPLHF. The CDR3 DNA is TGTGCCAGCAGTTACTCGAGACTGATATATAATTCACCCCTCCACTTT.

This rearrangement joins TRBV30 to TRBJ1-2; 11 positions agree with TRBD1. Germline assignment: CDR1 GTSNPN and CDR2 SVGIG (reference sequence). The CDR3 extends over 13 amino acids. Losses at the gene ends were 3 bases for V and 7 bases for J; bases not matched to a gene: 4. The CDR3 is CAWSPGQGGGYTF. The CDR3 DNA reads TGTGCCTGGAGCCCGGGACAGGGGGGTGGCTACACCTTC.

The chain recombines TRBV7-9 with TRBJ2-3, with a weak D call TRBD2 (6 bases). Germline loops: CDR1 SEHNR, CDR2 FQNEAQ (reference sequence). V lost 9 bases to trimming and J lost 1 base, with 11 bases between them. The CDR3 contains 13 residues. The chain's CDR3 is CASLIAGTDTQYF. CDR3 sequence (DNA): TGTGCCAGTTTAATAGCGGGCACAGATACGCAGTATTTT.

This rearrangement joins TRBV2 to TRBJ2-2; D perhaps matches TRBD2 (6 bases). Between the trimmed V and J ends, which lost 8 bases and 4 bases, there was a span of 11 bases. Per the germline V gene, CDR1 is SNHLY and CDR2 is FYNNEI. CDR3 length: 13 residues. DNA of the CDR3: TGTGCCAGCTGGGGGGATGGCACCGGGGAGCTGTTTTTT. Its protein is CASWGDGTGELFF.